The rows below give T cell receptor beta chains drawn from one sample of a study of low-dose radiotherapy and immunotherapy resistance in tumors. TCRdb ran MiXCR on the reads and lists one entry per CDR3 protein. Here the sample spans 100,000 or so distinct CDR3 sequences, around 21% being singletons. The input for sequencing was PBMCs, taken after low-dose radiotherapy plus immunotherapy. Source of these receptors: a male donor with prostate cancer. Both conserved end residues are part of each CDR3. The order of the fields is V gene, J gene, D gene, clone size, CDR3 DNA, CDR3 protein. A D gene is named only where the DNA matches it firmly. Size tells how often a clone was seen (once, few, many) or the class of an expanded clone, and some rows leave it out.

TRBV2	TRBJ2-5	.	.	TGTGCCAGCAGTGAAGGAAGGCAAGAGACCCAGTACTTC	CASSEGRQETQYF
TRBV2	TRBJ2-2	.	many	TGTGCCAGCAGTGAAGTTTCCGGCGGGGAGCTGTTTTTT	CASSEVSGGELFF
TRBV4-1	TRBJ2-3	TRBD2	many	TGCGCCAGCAGCCCGCGGAGCGGGGGCACAGATACGCAGTATTTT	CASSPRSGGTDTQYF
TRBV5-1	TRBJ2-7	.	many	TGCGCCAGCAGCGTGACCGGGACAAATGCCTACGAGCAGTACTTC	CASSVTGTNAYEQYF
TRBV6-2/TRBV6-3	TRBJ2-1	TRBD2	many	TGTGCCAGCACACCGACAAGGGGACTAGCGGACAATGAGCAGTTCTTC	CASTPTRGLADNEQFF
TRBV5-1	TRBJ2-7	TRBD1	many	TGCGCCAGCAGCCAAGGACAGGGTGGAGAGCAGTACTTC	CASSQGQGGEQYF
TRBV30	TRBJ1-5	.	many	TGTGCCTGGAGTTATTCGCCAGGGGCTCTCAATCAGCCCCAGCATTTT	CAWSYSPGALNQPQHF
TRBV6-8	TRBJ1-6	.	.	TGTGCCAGCAGTTACGGCGTGTCGCGGTCGCCCCCCCACTTT	CASSYGVSRSPPHF
TRBV7-8	TRBJ1-6	.	many	TGTGCCAGCAGCTTAGAGAAGGGATTAGCACCCCTCCACTTT	CASSLEKGLAPLHF
TRBV5-6	TRBJ2-7	.	many	TGTGCCAGCAATACCGACGCCTACGAGCAGTACTTC	CASNTDAYEQYF
TRBV28	TRBJ1-4	TRBD1	many	TGTGCCAGCAGCCCAGGGGGATTCCCGTCGGATGAAAAACTGTTTTTT	CASSPGGFPSDEKLFF
TRBV19	TRBJ2-2	.	many	TGTGCCAGTAGTGTCAGGGGGGGGACCGGGGAGCTGTTTTTT	CASSVRGGTGELFF
TRBV6-2/TRBV6-3	TRBJ2-7	.	many	TGTGCCAGCAGTTTATCTAAGAGCTACGAGCAGTACTTC	CASSLSKSYEQYF
TRBV2	TRBJ1-2	TRBD1	many	TGTGCCAGCGATGACCTTTCAAGGGACAGAAATTACTATGGCTACACCTTC	CASDDLSRDRNYYGYTF
TRBV4-2	TRBJ1-2	.	many	TGTGCCAGCAGCCAAGATGGGGCCAGAAACTATGGCTACACCTTC	CASSQDGARNYGYTF
TRBV11-2	TRBJ2-7	.	many	TGTGCCAGCAGTCGATCTGTGGGGACCTCCTACGAGCAGTACTTC	CASSRSVGTSYEQYF
TRBV21-1	TRBJ2-3	.	many	TGTGCCAGCAGCAAGCCTTTCGCGAGCGGGGGCCCCACAGATACGCAGTATTTT	CASSKPFASGGPTDTQYF
TRBV3-1	TRBJ2-1	.	many	TGTGCCAGCAGACCCGCTTCAGGCGGCAATGAGCAGTTCTTC	CASRPASGGNEQFF
TRBV20-1	TRBJ2-7	.	many	TGCAGTGCAAAGGGGGAATACGAGCAGTACTTC	CSAKGEYEQYF
TRBV5-5	TRBJ2-5	TRBD1	many	TGTGCCAGCAGCTCAGCAGGGGGCGGAGAGACCCAGTACTTC	CASSSAGGGETQYF
TRBV13	TRBJ2-5	TRBD2	.	TGTGCCGGCAGTTTAGCGGGGGGGCAAGAGACCCAGTACTTC	CAGSLAGGQETQYF
TRBV18	TRBJ2-1	TRBD2	many	TGTGCCAGCTCACCACCGATACTAGCGGGGGGCCAAGGCAATGAGCAGTTCTTC	CASSPPILAGGQGNEQFF
TRBV4-2	TRBJ2-7	TRBD2	many	TGTGCCAGCAGCCCCTCCGGATCTAGCGGATCCTACGAGCAGTACTTC	CASSPSGSSGSYEQYF
TRBV27	TRBJ2-5	.	.	TGTGCCAGCAGTTTATACGTCTCCCGGACCCAGTACTTC	CASSLYVSRTQYF
TRBV3-1	TRBJ1-1	.	many	TGTGCCAGCAGCCGGTCGGGGAGGACTGAAGCTTTCTTT	CASSRSGRTEAFF
TRBV4-1	TRBJ2-2	.	.	TGCGCCAGCAGCCAGCCTCTTTCGAACACCGGGGAGCTGTTTTTT	CASSQPLSNTGELFF
TRBV30	TRBJ1-1	.	few	TGTGCCTGGAGCGGGCAGGCGAACACTGAAGCTTTCTTT	CAWSGQANTEAFF
TRBV14	TRBJ1-1	.	many	TGTGCCAGCAGCCGTGTCCGGAACACTGAAGCTTTCTTT	CASSRVRNTEAFF
TRBV7-9	TRBJ1-2	.	many	TGTGCCAGCAGCTTAGCGACGAGGGATGGCTACACCTTC	CASSLATRDGYTF
TRBV20-1	TRBJ2-2	.	many	TGCAGTGCGCCCCGACAGAGGGGCACCGGGGAGCTGTTTTTT	CSAPRQRGTGELFF
TRBV3-1	TRBJ1-5	TRBD1	.	TGTGCCAGCAGCCCATACGGGACAGGGGACAATCAGCCCCAGCATTTT	CASSPYGTGDNQPQHF
TRBV9	TRBJ2-1	.	many	TGTGCCAGCAGCGTACGGAACAATGAGCAGTTCTTC	CASSVRNNEQFF
TRBV6-2/TRBV6-3	TRBJ2-2	.	.	.	CASSLSSGRRELFFF
TRBV2	TRBJ2-3	TRBD2	many	TGTGCCAGCAGTGATAGCGGGGGGAGCACAGATACGCAGTATTTT	CASSDSGGSTDTQYF
TRBV11-2	TRBJ2-3	TRBD2	.	TGTGCCAGCAGCTTAAGGCGGGGGGGCAGCACAGATACGCAGTATTTT	CASSLRRGGSTDTQYF
TRBV12-3/TRBV12-4	TRBJ1-4	TRBD1	many	TGTGCCAGCAGAAGTACCGGGACAGGGGGCAAAGAAAAACTGTTTTTT	CASRSTGTGGKEKLFF
TRBV7-3	TRBJ1-2	.	many	TGTGCCAGCAGCTTAAACGGGCAGGAGGGCTACACCTTC	CASSLNGQEGYTF
TRBV5-4	TRBJ2-3	TRBD1	many	TGTGCCAGCGGCCGGGACAGGGGTATCACAGATACGCAGTATTTT	CASGRDRGITDTQYF
TRBV6-1	TRBJ1-3	.	.	TGTGCCAGCGATGGGCAATACCGGAGTTTGGGAAACACCATATATTTT	CASDGQYRSLGNTIYF
TRBV20-1	TRBJ1-5	TRBD1	many	TGCAGTGCCATCGACAGGGTTACCAATCAGCCCCAGCATTTT	CSAIDRVTNQPQHF
TRBV25-1	TRBJ2-3	.	.	TGTGCCAGCAGTGACAGCCTGCGGCCACTGAGTAGTACGCAGTATTTT	CASSDSLRPLSSTQYF
TRBV12-3/TRBV12-4	TRBJ2-7	TRBD1	many	TGTGCCAGCAGTGCTCGGACAGGGGGCTCCTACGAGCAGTACTTC	CASSARTGGSYEQYF
TRBV12-3/TRBV12-4	TRBJ2-7	TRBD2	many	TGTGCCAGCAGTTGGGATAGCGGGGGGCCCTACGAGCAGTACTTC	CASSWDSGGPYEQYF
TRBV18	TRBJ2-2	.	many	TGTGCCAGCTCACCCCAAGGCGGGGAGCTGTTTTTT	CASSPQGGELFF
TRBV12-3/TRBV12-4	TRBJ2-7	.	many	TGTGCCAGCAGTTTCCCTGTGGGCGAGCAGTACTTC	CASSFPVGEQYF
TRBV29-1	TRBJ1-2	.	many	TGCAGCGTTGAAGATGGGTCTAACTATGGCTACACCTTC	CSVEDGSNYGYTF
TRBV3-1	TRBJ2-5	.	many	TGTGCCAGCGGCGGACGACTGTTGCAAGAGACCCAGTACTTC	CASGGRLLQETQYF
TRBV20-1	TRBJ2-5	.	.	TGCAGTGCTCCGCCCTCGGTCCCCGGCGCAGAGACCCAGTACTTC	CSAPPSVPGAETQYF
TRBV6-1	TRBJ1-1	TRBD1	.	TGTGCCAGCAGTACGAGGGACAGGGGGATCCCTGAAGCTTTCTTT	CASSTRDRGIPEAFF
TRBV7-2	TRBJ2-5	.	.	TGTGCCAGCAGCTTAGCGAATAAAGAGACCCAGTACTTC	CASSLANKETQYF
TRBV4-3	TRBJ1-1	.	.	TGCGCCAGCAGCCAGAGCAGTAACACTGAAGCTTTCTTT	CASSQSSNTEAFF
TRBV20-1	TRBJ1-2	.	many	TGCAGTGCCAGTACCCAGGGCAACGGCTACACCTTC	CSASTQGNGYTF